This record covers a single T cell receptor beta chain. As yet, its antigen is unknown. The sample originates from a study of somatic mutations in cytotoxic T cells in rheumatoid arthritis. V was clipped by 4 bases and J by 6 bases, with 15 bases between them. This CDR3 is built from 15 residues. Germline lookup yields CDR1 MDHEN and CDR2 SYDVKM. Assay used: immunoSEQ multiplex PCR; TCRdb lists only in-frame clones, some missing. This table has almost 20,000 clones, around 85% appearing once. General study findings and limits: A rise in CD8+ clonality with age was seen in rheumatoid arthritis patients but not in healthy controls. The antigen targets of the expanded CD8+ clones were unknown. Among rheumatoid arthritis patients and age-matched healthy controls, CD8+ T-cell clonality was not significantly different.

The receptor's source is a man in his forties in good health. The genes are TRBV28 and TRBJ1-4; perhaps TRBD1 as D (5 bases). The sample taken for sequencing was CD8+ T cells sorted from blood. The CDR3 DNA reads as TGTGCCAGCAGTTCCCCCGCAGGGTCAGATGAAAAACTGTTTTTT. Protein sequence: CASSSPAGSDEKLFF.